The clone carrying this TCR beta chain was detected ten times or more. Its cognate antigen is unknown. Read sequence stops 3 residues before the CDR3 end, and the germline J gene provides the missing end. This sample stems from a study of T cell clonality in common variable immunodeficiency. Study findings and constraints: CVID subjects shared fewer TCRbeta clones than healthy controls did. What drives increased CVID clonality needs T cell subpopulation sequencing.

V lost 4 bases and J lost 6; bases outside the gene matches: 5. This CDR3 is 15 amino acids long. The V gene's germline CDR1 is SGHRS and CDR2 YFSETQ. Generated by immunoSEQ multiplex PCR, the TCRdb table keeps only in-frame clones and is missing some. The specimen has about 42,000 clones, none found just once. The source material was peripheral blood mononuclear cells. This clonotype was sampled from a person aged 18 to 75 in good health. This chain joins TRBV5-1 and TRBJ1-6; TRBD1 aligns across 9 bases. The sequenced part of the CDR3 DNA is TGCGCCAGCAGCGTACAGGGGGCGGGTAATTCACCC. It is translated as CASSVQGAGNSP. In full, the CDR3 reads CASSVQGAGNSPLHF.